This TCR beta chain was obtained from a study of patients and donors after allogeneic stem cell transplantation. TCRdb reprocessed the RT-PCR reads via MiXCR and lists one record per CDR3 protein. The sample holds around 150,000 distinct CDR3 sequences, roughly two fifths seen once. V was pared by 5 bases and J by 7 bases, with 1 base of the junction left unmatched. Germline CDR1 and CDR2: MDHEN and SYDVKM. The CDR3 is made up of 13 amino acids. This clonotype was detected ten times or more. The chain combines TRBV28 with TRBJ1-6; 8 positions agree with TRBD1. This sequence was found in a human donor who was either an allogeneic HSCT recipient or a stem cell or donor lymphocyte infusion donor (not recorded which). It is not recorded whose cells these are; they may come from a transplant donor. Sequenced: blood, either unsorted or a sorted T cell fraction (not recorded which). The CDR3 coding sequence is TGTGCCAGCAGTCGGACAGGGAATTCACCCCTCCACTTT. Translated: CASSRTGNSPLHF.